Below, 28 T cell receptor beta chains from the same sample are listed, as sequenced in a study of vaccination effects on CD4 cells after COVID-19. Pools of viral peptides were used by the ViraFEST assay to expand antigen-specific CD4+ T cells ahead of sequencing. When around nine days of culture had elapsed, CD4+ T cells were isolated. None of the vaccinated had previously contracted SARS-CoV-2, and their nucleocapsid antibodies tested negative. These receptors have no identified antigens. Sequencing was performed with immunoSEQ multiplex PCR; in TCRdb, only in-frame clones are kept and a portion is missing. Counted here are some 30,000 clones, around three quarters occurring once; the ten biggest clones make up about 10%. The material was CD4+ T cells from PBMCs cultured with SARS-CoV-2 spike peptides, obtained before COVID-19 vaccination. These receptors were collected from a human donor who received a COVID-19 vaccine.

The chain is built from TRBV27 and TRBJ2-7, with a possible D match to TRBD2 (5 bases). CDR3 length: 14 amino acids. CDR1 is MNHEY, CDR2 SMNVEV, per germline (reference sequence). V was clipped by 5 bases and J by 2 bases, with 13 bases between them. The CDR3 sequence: CASSPLDLAYEQYF. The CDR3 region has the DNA TGTGCCAGCAGTCCACTAGATCTAGCCTACGAGCAGTACTTC.

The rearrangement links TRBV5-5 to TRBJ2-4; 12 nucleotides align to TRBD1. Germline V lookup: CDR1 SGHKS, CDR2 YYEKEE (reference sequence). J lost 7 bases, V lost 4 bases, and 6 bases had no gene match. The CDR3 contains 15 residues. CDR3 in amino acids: CASSVGTGGRNIQYF. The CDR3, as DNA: TGTGCCAGCAGCGTGGGGACAGGGGGCAGGAACATTCAGTACTTC. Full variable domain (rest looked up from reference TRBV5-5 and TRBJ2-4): DAGVTQSPTHLIKTRGQQVTLRCSPISGHKSVSWYQQVLGQGPQFIFQYYEKEERGRGNFPDRFSARQFPNYSSELNVNALLLGDSALYLCASSVGTGGRNIQYFGAGTRLSVL.

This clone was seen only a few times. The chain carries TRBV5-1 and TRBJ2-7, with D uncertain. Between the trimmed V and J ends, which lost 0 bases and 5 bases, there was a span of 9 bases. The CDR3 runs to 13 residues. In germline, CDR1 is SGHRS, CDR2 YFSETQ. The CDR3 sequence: CASSLAGVNEQYF. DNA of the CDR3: TGCGCCAGCAGCTTGGCCGGCGTGAACGAGCAGTACTTC.

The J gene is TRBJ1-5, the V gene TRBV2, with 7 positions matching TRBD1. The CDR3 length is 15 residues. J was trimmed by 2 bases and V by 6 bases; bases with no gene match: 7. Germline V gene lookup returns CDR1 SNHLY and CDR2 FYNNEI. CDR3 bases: TGTGCCAGCAGATTGACAGGGTCTGGCAATCAGCCCCAGCATTTT. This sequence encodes CASRLTGSGNQPQHF.

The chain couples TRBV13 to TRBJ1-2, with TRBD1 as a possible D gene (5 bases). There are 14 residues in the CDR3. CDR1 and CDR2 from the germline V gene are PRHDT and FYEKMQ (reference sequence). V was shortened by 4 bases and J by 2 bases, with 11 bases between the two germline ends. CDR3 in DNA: TGTGCCAGCAGCTCAGTCGGGGGGAACTATGGCTACACCTTC. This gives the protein CASSSVGGNYGYTF.

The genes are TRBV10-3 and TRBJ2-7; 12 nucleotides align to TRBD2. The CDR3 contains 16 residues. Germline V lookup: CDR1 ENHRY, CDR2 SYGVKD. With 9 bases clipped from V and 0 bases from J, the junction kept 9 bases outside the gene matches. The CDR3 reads CAITGLAGSLSYEQYF. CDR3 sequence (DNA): TGTGCCATAACAGGACTAGCGGGAAGCCTCTCCTACGAGCAGTACTTC.

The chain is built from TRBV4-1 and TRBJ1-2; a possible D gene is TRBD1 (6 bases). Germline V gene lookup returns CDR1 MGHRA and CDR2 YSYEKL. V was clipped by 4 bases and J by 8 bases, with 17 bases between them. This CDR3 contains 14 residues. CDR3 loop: CASSRDNELWGYTF. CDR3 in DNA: TGCGCCAGCAGCCGGGACAACGAACTATGGGGCTACACCTTC.

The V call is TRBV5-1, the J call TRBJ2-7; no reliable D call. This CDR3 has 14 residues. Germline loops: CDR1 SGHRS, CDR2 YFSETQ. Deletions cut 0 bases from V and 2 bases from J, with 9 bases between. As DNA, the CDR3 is TGCGCCAGCAGCTTGGGAGTCGATACCTACGAGCAGTACTTC. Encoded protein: CASSLGVDTYEQYF.

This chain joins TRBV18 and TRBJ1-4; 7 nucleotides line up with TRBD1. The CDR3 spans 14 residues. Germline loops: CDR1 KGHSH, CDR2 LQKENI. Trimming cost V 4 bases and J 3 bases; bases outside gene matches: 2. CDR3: CASSQGAANEKLFF. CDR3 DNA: TGTGCCAGCTCACAGGGGGCGGCTAATGAAAAACTGTTTTTT.

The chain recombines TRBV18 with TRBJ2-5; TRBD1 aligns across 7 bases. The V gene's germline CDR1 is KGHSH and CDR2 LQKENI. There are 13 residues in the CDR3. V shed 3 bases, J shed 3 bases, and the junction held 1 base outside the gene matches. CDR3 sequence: CASSPGTEETQYF. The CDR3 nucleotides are TGTGCCAGCTCACCGGGGACAGAAGAGACCCAGTACTTC.

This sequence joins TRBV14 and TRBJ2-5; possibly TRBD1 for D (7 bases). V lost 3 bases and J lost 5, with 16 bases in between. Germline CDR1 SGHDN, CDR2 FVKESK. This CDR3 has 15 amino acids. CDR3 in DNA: TGTGCCAGCAGCCAGCGGGACAGAGATAGGGAGACCCAGTACTTC. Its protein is CASSQRDRDRETQYF.

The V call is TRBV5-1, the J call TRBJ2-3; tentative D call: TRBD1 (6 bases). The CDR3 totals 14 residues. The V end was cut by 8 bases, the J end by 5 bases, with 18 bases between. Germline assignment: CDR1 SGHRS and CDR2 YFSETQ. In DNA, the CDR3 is TGCGCCAGTTGGTCAGGGGCGAAGGGAGATACGCAGTATTTT. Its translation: CASWSGAKGDTQYF.

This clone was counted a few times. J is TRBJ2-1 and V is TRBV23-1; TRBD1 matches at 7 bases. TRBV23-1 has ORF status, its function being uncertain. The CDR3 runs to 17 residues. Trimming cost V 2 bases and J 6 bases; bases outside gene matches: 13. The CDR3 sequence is CASSQSPRQGPVNEQFF. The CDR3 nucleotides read TGCGCCAGCAGTCAAAGTCCAAGACAGGGTCCGGTCAATGAGCAGTTCTTC.

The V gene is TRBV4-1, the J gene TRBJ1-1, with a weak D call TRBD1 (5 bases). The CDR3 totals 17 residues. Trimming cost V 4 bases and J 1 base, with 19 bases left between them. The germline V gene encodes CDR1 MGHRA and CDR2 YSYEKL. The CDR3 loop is CASSPRLHGGENTEAFF. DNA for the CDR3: TGCGCCAGCAGCCCTCGCCTTCACGGGGGGGAGAACACTGAAGCTTTCTTT.

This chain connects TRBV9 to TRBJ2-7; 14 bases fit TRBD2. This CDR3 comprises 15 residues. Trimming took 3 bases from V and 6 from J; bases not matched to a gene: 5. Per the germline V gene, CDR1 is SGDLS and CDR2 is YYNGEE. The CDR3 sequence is CASSERLAGGSEQYF. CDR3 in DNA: TGTGCCAGCAGCGAAAGACTAGCGGGAGGGAGCGAGCAGTACTTC.

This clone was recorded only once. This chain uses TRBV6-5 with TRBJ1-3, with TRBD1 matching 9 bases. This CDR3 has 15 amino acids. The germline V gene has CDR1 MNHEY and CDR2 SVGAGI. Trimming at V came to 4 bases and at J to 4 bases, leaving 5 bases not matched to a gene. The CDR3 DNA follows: TGTGCCAGCAGTTCGGGACAGGGTAACGGAAACACCATATATTTT. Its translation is CASSSGQGNGNTIYF.

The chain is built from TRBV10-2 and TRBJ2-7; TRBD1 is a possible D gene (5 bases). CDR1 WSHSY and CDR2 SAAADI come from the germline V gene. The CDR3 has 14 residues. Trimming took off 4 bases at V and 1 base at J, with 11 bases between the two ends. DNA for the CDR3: TGCGCCAGCAGTGTGGTTAGGGGATCCTACGAGCAGTACTTC. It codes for CASSVVRGSYEQYF.

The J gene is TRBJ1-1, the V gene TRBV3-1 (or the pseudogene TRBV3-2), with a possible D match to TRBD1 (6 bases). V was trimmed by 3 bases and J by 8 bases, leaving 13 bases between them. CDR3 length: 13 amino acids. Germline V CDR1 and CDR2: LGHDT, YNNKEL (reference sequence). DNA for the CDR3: TGTGCCAGCAGCCATGGTGCAGGGGCAGAAGCTTTCTTT. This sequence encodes CASSHGAGAEAFF.

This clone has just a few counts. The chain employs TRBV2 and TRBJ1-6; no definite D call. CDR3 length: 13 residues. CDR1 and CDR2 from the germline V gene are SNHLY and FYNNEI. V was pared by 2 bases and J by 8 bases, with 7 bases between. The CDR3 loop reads CASSESRDSPLHF. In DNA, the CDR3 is TGTGCCAGCAGTGAATCAAGGGATTCACCCCTCCACTTT. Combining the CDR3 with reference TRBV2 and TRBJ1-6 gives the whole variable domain EPEVTQTPSHQVTQMGQEVILRCVPISNHLYFYWYRQILGQKVEFLVSFYNNEISEKSEIFDDQFSVERPDGSNFTLKIRSTKLEDSAMYFCASSESRDSPLHFGNGTRLTVT.

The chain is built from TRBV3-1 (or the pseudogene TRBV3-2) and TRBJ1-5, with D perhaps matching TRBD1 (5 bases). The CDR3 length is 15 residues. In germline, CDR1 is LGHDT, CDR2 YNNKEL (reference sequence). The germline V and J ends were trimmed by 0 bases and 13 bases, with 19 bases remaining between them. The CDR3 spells CASSQDNIPGRAQHF. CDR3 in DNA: TGTGCCAGCAGCCAAGATAATATCCCCGGCAGGGCGCAGCATTTT.

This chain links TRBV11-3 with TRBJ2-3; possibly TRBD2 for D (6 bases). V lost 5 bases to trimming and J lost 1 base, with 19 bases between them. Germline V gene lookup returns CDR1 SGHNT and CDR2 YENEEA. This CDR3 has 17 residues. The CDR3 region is CASSPPLEGLGTDTQYF. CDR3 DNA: TGTGCCAGCAGCCCCCCGTTGGAGGGGTTGGGCACAGATACGCAGTATTTT.

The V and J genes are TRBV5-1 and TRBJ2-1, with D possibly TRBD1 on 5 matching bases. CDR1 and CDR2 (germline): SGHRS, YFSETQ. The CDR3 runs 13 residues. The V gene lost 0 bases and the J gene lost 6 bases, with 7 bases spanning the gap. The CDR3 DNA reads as TGCGCCAGCAGCTTGGAAGGGGTCAATGAGCAGTTCTTC. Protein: CASSLEGVNEQFF.

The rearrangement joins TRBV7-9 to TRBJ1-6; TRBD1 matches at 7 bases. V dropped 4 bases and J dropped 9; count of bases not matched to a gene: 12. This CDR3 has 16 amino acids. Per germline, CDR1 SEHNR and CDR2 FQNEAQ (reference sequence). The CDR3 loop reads CASSSTRQGGGSPLHF. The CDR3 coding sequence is TGTGCCAGCAGCTCCACACGACAGGGAGGAGGTTCACCCCTCCACTTT.

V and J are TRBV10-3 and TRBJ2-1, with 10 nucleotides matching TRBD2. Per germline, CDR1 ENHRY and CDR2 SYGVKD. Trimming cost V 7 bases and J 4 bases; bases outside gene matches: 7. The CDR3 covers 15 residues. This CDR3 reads CAIMPSGGGYNEQFF. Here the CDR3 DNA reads TGTGCCATCATGCCTAGCGGGGGCGGGTACAATGAGCAGTTCTTC.

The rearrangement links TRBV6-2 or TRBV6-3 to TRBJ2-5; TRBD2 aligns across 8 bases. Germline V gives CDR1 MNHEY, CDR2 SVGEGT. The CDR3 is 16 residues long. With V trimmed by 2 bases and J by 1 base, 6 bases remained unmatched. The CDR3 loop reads CASSYAALAAQETQYF. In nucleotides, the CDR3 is TGTGCCAGCAGTTACGCCGCACTAGCGGCCCAAGAGACCCAGTACTTC.

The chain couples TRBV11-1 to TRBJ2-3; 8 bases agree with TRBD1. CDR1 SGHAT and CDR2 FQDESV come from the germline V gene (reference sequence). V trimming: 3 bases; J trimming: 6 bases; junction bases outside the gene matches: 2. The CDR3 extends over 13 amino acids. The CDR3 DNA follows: TGTGCCAGCAGCTTGGACAGGGCGGATACGCAGTATTTT. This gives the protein CASSLDRADTQYF. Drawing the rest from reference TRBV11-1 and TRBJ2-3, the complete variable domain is EAEVAQSPRYKITEKSQAVAFWCDPISGHATLYWYRQILGQGPELLVQFQDESVVDDSQLPKDRFSAERLKGVDSTLKIQPAELGDSAMYLCASSLDRADTQYFGPGTRLTVL.

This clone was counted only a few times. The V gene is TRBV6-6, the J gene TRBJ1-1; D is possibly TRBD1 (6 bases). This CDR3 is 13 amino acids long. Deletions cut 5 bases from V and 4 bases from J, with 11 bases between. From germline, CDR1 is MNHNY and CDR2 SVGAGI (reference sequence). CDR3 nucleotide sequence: TGTGCCAGCAGTATCAGGGGTCGCACTGAAGCTTTCTTT. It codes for CASSIRGRTEAFF.

The DNA for the CDR3 is TGTGCCAGTACTATCAGGACAGAGAACACTGAAGCTTTCTTT. Translated, it gives CASTIRTENTEAFF. The chain joins TRBV19 to TRBJ1-1; the D gene is possibly TRBD1 (6 bases). V lost 7 bases and J 1 base, leaving 13 bases between the germline ends. CDR3 length equals 14 residues. Germline-derived CDR1 and CDR2 are LNHDA and SQIVND (reference sequence).